A single sample gave rise to the 5 T cell receptor beta chains below, sequenced in a study of CD8 T cells in ankylosing spondylitis. TCRdb re-called the 5' RACE reads with MiXCR, one entry per CDR3 protein. The sample carries 50,000 to 70,000 distinct CDR3 sequences, around 6.5% recorded once. The sample comprised synovial fluid, either unsorted or a sorted T cell fraction (not recorded which). These receptors originate from a male donor with ankylosing spondylitis.

There are many counts of this clonotype. V usage is TRBV6-6 and J usage is TRBJ2-1; no definite D call. The CDR3 sequence is 12 residues long. The germline CDR1 and CDR2 sequences are MNHNY and SVGAGI (reference sequence). V was trimmed by 2 bases and J by 10 bases, leaving 9 bases between them. CDR3 region: CASSYIREEQFF. The CDR3 nucleotides are TGTGCCAGCAGTTACATCCGAGAGGAGCAGTTCTTC.

The sample holds many counts of this clonotype. This chain connects TRBV4-3 to TRBJ1-4; weak D call: TRBD1 (5 bases). The CDR3 is 14 residues long. The germline gives CDR1 LGHNA, CDR2 YSLEER. V was pared by 1 base and J by 7 bases, with 10 bases between. The CDR3 reads CASSQVWGGEKLFF. The CDR3 DNA reads as TGCGCCAGCAGCCAAGTTTGGGGGGGTGAAAAACTGTTTTTT.

Note on this clonotype: With a much larger clone just one base away, this may be a read error. This chain links TRBV28 with TRBJ1-5, with a possible D match to TRBD1 (6 bases). Germline-derived CDR1 and CDR2 are MDHEN and SYDVKM. The CDR3 is made up of 17 amino acids. The CDR3, as DNA: TGTGCCAGCAGTTTAACCGGGGGGCCCCTGTACAATCCGCCCCAGCATTTT. This encodes CASSLTGGPLYNPPQHF.

This clonotype occurred many times. CDR3: CASSLRQGASDTQYF. Written as DNA, the CDR3 is TGCGCCAGCAGCTTACGACAGGGGGCCTCAGATACGCAGTATTTT. The chain uses TRBV5-1 and TRBJ2-3, with TRBD1 matching 10 bases. This CDR3 has 15 residues. The trim removed 2 bases at V and 4 bases at J, leaving 4 bases unmatched. The germline gives CDR1 SGHRS, CDR2 YFSETQ. The variable domain in full, with the rest retrieved from reference TRBV5-1 and TRBJ2-3, is KAGVTQTPRYLIKTRGQQVTLSCSPISGHRSVSWYQQTPGQGLQFLFEYFSETQRNKGNFPGRFSGRQFSNSRSEMNVSTLELGDSALYLCASSLRQGASDTQYFGPGTRLTVL.

This clonotype was counted many times. This chain uses TRBV2 with TRBJ2-3, with TRBD2 identical over 9 bases. CDR3 size: 14 residues. Trimming took 11 bases from V and 0 from J; bases not matched to a gene: 6. Germline CDR1 is SNHLY and CDR2 is FYNNEI. The CDR3 loop reads CAGGGGSSTDTQYF. The CDR3 DNA reads TGTGCCGGCGGGGGGGGATCTAGCACAGATACGCAGTATTTT.